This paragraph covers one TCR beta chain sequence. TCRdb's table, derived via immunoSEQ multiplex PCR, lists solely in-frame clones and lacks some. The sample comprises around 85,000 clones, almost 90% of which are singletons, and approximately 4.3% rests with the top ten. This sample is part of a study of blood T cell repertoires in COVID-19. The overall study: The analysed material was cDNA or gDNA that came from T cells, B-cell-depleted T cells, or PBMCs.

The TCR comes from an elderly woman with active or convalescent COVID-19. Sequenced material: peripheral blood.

The CDR3 nucleotides read TGTGCCAGCAGTGAAGTGGAGGGGTTTTTTGGCGGGGAGCTGTTTTTT. As protein: CASSEVEGFFGGELFF. V gene TRBV6-1 combines with J gene TRBJ2-2; D is perhaps TRBD2 (6 bases). V lost 1 base and J lost 7, with 16 bases in between. There are 16 residues in the CDR3. CDR1 is MNHNS, CDR2 SASEGT, per germline.